The 7 T cell receptor beta chains given below trace back to one sample, sequenced in a study of cytomegalovirus exposure and HLA in healthy donors. The primer mix had 60 Vbeta and 13 Jbeta primers. TCRdb keeps only in-frame clones here, not all; method: immunoSEQ multiplex PCR. The sample lists 200,000 to 300,000 clones, approximately 81% occurring once. Source material: PBMCs. These TCRs come from a woman aged 55 to 70 in good health and CMV-seropositive.

The chain links TRBV11-2 to TRBJ1-2, with TRBD1 identical over 8 bases. The V gene's germline CDR1 is SGHAT and CDR2 FQNNGV. This CDR3 region has 13 residues. V trimming: 3 bases; J trimming: 8 bases; junction bases outside the gene matches: 5. CDR3 amino acids: CASSLSRGQGYTF. The CDR3 bases are TGTGCCAGCAGCTTGAGCAGGGGGCAAGGCTACACCTTC.

CDR3 sequence: CASSPTPGGEQFF. The DNA of the CDR3 is TGTGCCAGCTCACCCACCCCCGGTGGTGAGCAGTTCTTC. V and J are TRBV18 and TRBJ2-1, with D uncertain. V lost 3 bases and J lost 9, with 12 bases in between. This CDR3 spans 13 amino acids. Germline V gene sequence: CDR1 KGHSH, CDR2 LQKENI.

This clone turned up a few times. The chain has TRBV28 and TRBJ1-1, with TRBD1 matching over 7 bases. Germline V gene lookup returns CDR1 MDHEN and CDR2 SYDVKM. The CDR3 is 16 residues long. V lost 4 bases to trimming and J lost 0 bases; unmatched junction nucleotides: 8. DNA of the CDR3: TGTGCCAGCAGTTCCTGGGGGACAGATGTGAACACTGAAGCTTTCTTT. Translation: CASSSWGTDVNTEAFF.

This clone was detected only once. V is TRBV5-1 and J is TRBJ2-7; D unclear. V dropped 1 base and J dropped 2 bases, with 10 bases sitting between them. CDR1 is SGHRS and CDR2 is YFSETQ in the germline V gene. The CDR3 length is 14 residues. The CDR3 DNA reads TGCGCCAGCAGCTTGCAAGCGCGCCCCTACGAGCAGTACTTC. Residues: CASSLQARPYEQYF.

This sequence joins TRBV14 and TRBJ1-2; 8 nucleotides agree with TRBD1. The ends lost 1 base at V and 8 bases at J; junction bases unmatched: 12. Germline assignment: CDR1 SGHDN and CDR2 FVKESK. CDR3 length: 16 amino acids. In DNA form, the CDR3 reads TGTGCCAGCAGCCAAGTGCCAGGACAGGGACCCGGAGGCTACACCTTC. Protein product: CASSQVPGQGPGGYTF.

The rearrangement joins TRBV2 to TRBJ1-5; 7 nucleotides agree with TRBD1. CDR3 size: 14 residues. Germline V gene sequence: CDR1 SNHLY, CDR2 FYNNEI. V was pared by 5 bases and J by 6 bases, with 7 bases of the junction left unmatched. CDR3 loop: CASSQEGAGQPQHF. The CDR3 DNA sequence: TGTGCCAGCAGTCAGGAGGGGGCGGGTCAGCCCCAGCATTTT.

The chain joins TRBV7-9 to TRBJ1-5; 11 bases are a match to TRBD1. Germline V lookup: CDR1 SEHNR, CDR2 FQNEAQ (reference sequence). J was trimmed by 6 bases and V by 0 bases; bases with no gene match: 4. This CDR3 contains 16 residues. The CDR3: CASSLAGGTGGQPQHF. DNA of the CDR3: TGTGCCAGCAGCTTAGCGGGGGGGACAGGGGGTCAGCCCCAGCATTTT. Full variable domain (missing parts from reference TRBV7-9 and TRBJ1-5): DTGVSQNPRHKITKRGQNVTFRCDPISEHNRLYWYRQTLGQGPEFLTYFQNEAQLEKSRLLSDRFSAERPKGSFSTLEIQRTEQGDSAMYLCASSLAGGTGGQPQHFGDGTRLSIL.